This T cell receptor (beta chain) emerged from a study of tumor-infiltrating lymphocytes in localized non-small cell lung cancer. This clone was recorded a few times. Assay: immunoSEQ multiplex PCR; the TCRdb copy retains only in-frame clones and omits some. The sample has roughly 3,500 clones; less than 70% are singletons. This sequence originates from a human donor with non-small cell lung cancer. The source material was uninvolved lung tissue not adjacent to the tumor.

The CDR3 DNA sequence: TGCGCCAGCAGCCAAGGGGTACCCACTGAAGCTTTCTTT. This codes for CASSQGVPTEAFF. The V and J genes are TRBV4-1 and TRBJ1-1; D uncertain. Germline assignment: CDR1 MGHRA and CDR2 YSYEKL. The ends were cut back, 1 base at V and 4 bases at J, with 7 bases in the middle. The CDR3 runs to 13 residues.